The entry below gives a single TCR beta chain sequence along with its context. Germline V lookup: CDR1 SEHNR, CDR2 FQNEAQ (reference sequence). Trimming removed 11 bases from V and 8 bases from J, with 15 bases in between. The CDR3 is 11 residues long. The sample comes from a study of shared T cell receptors in the human thymus. Clones were sequenced by immunoSEQ multiplex PCR, and TCRdb holds only the in-frame ones, with some missing. The sample consists of more than 550,000 clones, approximately 85% of them appearing once. The same data also contributed to another study, on human thymus T cells. This second report adds: It was healthy Finnish infants having corrective surgery for congenital heart defects who were the donors. In corrective heart surgery, resections were taken, and these provided the thymus tissue. V and J gene usage appeared biased in thymic and blood repertoires.

This chain uses TRBV7-9 with TRBJ1-1; a possible D gene is TRBD1 (5 bases). The TCR sequence derives from a girl under three years old with a congenital heart defect. Sequencing input: thymocytes. CDR3 protein: CAGAVGPEAFF. The CDR3 DNA is TGTGCCGGGGCGGTGGGGCCCGAAGCTTTCTTT.